Following are 14 T cell receptor beta chains from one sample sequenced in a study of blood T cell repertoires in COVID-19. Profiling relied on immunoSEQ multiplex PCR, and the TCRdb table lists in-frame clones only, not all of them. The table records about 130,000 clones, over 60% of them present only once. The sequenced sample consisted of peripheral blood. These receptors all come from a woman in her 70s with acute or convalescent COVID-19.

The chain combines TRBV7-9 with TRBJ2-6; 8 bases agree with TRBD1. Unmatched junction bases numbered 3, after V lost 2 bases and J lost 0 bases. This CDR3 region has 17 residues. Germline-derived CDR1 and CDR2 are SEHNR and FQNEAQ (reference sequence). The CDR3 bases are TGTGCCAGCAGCTTACTCGGGACAGGCTCTGGGGCCAACGTCCTGACTTTC. Protein sequence: CASSLLGTGSGANVLTF.

This clone came up a few times. The CDR3 is CATSMTSGVEQFF. CDR3 coding DNA: TGTGCCACCAGCATGACTAGCGGGGTCGAGCAGTTCTTC. This chain joins TRBV15 and TRBJ2-1; 11 nucleotides agree with TRBD2. The CDR3 is 13 residues long. Germline V gene sequence: CDR1 LNHNV, CDR2 YYDKDF (reference sequence). V trimming: 4 bases; J trimming: 10 bases; junction bases outside the gene matches: 3.

The V call is TRBV13, the J call TRBJ1-1; D is uncertain. This CDR3 comprises 13 residues. Germline lookup yields CDR1 PRHDT and CDR2 FYEKMQ (reference sequence). V was shortened by 5 bases and J by 1 base, with 8 bases between the two germline ends. CDR3 loop: CASSLEGNTEAFF. The CDR3 bases are TGTGCCAGCAGCCTCGAGGGGAACACTGAAGCTTTCTTT.

This clone has more than one count but fewer than ten. The chain has TRBV7-2 and TRBJ2-2, with a tentative D call TRBD1 (6 bases). The germline gives CDR1 SGHTA, CDR2 FQGNSA. Trimming removed 3 bases from V and 2 bases from J, with 10 bases in between. This CDR3 has 15 amino acids. CDR3 sequence: CASSLMGANTGELFF. The CDR3 nucleotides are TGTGCCAGCAGCTTGATGGGGGCCAACACCGGGGAGCTGTTTTTT.

This clone was counted between two and nine times. V usage is TRBV9 and J usage is TRBJ2-3; TRBD2 aligns across 8 bases. Losses at the gene ends were 4 bases for V and 3 bases for J; bases not matched to a gene: 7. In germline, CDR1 is SGDLS, CDR2 YYNGEE. The CDR3 length is 15 residues. The CDR3 spells CASSPSAGGTDTQYF. CDR3 sequence (DNA): TGTGCCAGCAGCCCCAGTGCGGGGGGAACAGATACGCAGTATTTT.

The genes are TRBV6-5 and TRBJ2-1; 7 positions agree with TRBD1. The CDR3 runs to 13 residues. The ends lost 10 bases at V and 2 bases at J; junction bases unmatched: 5. Germline values: CDR1 MNHEY, CDR2 SVGAGI. The CDR3 loop is CATYRGAYNEQFF. DNA of the CDR3: TGTGCCACATACAGGGGCGCCTACAATGAGCAGTTCTTC.

The J gene is TRBJ2-1, the V gene TRBV14; a possible D gene is TRBD2 (6 bases). V gave up 4 bases and J gave up 0 bases, with 16 bases separating them. This CDR3 has 17 amino acids. Germline V lookup: CDR1 SGHDN, CDR2 FVKESK. The CDR3 sequence is CASSRSLAFSSYNEQFF. CDR3 DNA: TGTGCCAGCAGCCGCTCACTAGCCTTCAGCTCCTACAATGAGCAGTTCTTC.

In DNA, the CDR3 is TGTGCCAGCTCACCAGCCTCGACAGGGCGGCACACTGAAGCTTTCTTT. Protein: CASSPASTGRHTEAFF. The rearrangement joins TRBV18 to TRBJ1-1, with 7 bases that match TRBD1. V shed 2 bases, J shed 3 bases, and the junction held 9 bases outside the gene matches. Germline CDR1 KGHSH, CDR2 LQKENI. The CDR3 has 16 amino acids.

In this sample, this clone is medium-sized (0.01 to 0.1%). The chain employs TRBV6-5 and TRBJ2-7; 14 bases map to TRBD2. The CDR3 length is 15 residues. The ends lost 8 bases at V and 0 bases at J; junction bases unmatched: 3. CDR1 MNHEY and CDR2 SVGAGI come from the germline V gene. CDR3 nucleotide sequence: TGTGCCAGCTGGGGGACTAGCGGGAGCTCCTACGAGCAGTACTTC. Its protein product is CASWGTSGSSYEQYF.

This clone turned up a few times. The chain links TRBV18 to TRBJ1-5; 8 positions match TRBD1. J gave up 6 bases and V 2 bases, and 6 bases lay outside the gene matches. CDR1 and CDR2 from the germline V gene are KGHSH and LQKENI. The CDR3 contains 15 residues. This CDR3 reads CASSPTGQGGQPQHF. DNA of the CDR3: TGTGCCAGCTCACCAACCGGACAGGGAGGTCAGCCCCAGCATTTT.

This clone was picked up a small number of times. The chain has TRBV9 and TRBJ2-2; TRBD2 agrees at 10 bases. Germline CDR1 SGDLS, CDR2 YYNGEE. This CDR3 region has 16 residues. The V and J ends lost 4 bases and 0 bases, in that order; junction bases with no gene match: 3. DNA for the CDR3: TGTGCCAGCAGCCCTAGCGGGAGCCCGAACACCGGGGAGCTGTTTTTT. Residues: CASSPSGSPNTGELFF.

CDR3 DNA sequence: TGTGCCAGCAGCTTAGCAGTAGCGGGGGGGCTTGGTGAGCAGTTCTTC. This translates into CASSLAVAGGLGEQFF. V and J are TRBV7-9 and TRBJ2-1; 11 bases agree with TRBD2. CDR1 SEHNR and CDR2 FQNEAQ come from the germline V gene (reference sequence). The CDR3 runs 16 residues. The trim removed 0 bases at V and 9 bases at J, leaving 7 bases unmatched.

This clone was found once. The chain links TRBV10-3 to TRBJ1-6; D remains ambiguous. CDR1 is ENHRY, CDR2 SYGVKD, per germline. V shed 4 bases and J shed 5 bases, with 9 bases lying between them. This CDR3 contains 14 residues. DNA for the CDR3: TGTGCCATCAGTGGGACGGGAGATAATTCACCCCTCCACTTT. Its protein is CAISGTGDNSPLHF.

This clone showed up just a few times. The J gene is TRBJ2-7, the V gene TRBV3-1 (or the pseudogene TRBV3-2); D uncertain. There are 13 residues in the CDR3. V lost 4 bases and J lost 0, with 7 bases in between. CDR1 is LGHDT, CDR2 YNNKEL, per germline (reference sequence). The CDR3 protein is CASSPPGSYEQYF. CDR3 nucleotides: TGTGCCAGCAGCCCGCCCGGCTCCTACGAGCAGTACTTC.